This passage covers 3 T cell receptor beta chains from one sample sequenced in a study of blood T cell repertoires in COVID-19. TCRdb's table, derived via immunoSEQ multiplex PCR, lists solely in-frame clones and lacks some. The sample shows 61,000 or so clones, 85% to 90% of them seen only once. What was sequenced was peripheral blood. Source of these receptors: an elderly woman with active COVID-19.

The chain has TRBV29-1 and TRBJ2-1; TRBD2 agrees at 14 bases. J lost 1 base, V lost 7 bases, and 9 bases had no gene match. Looked up from germline, CDR1 is SQVTM and CDR2 is ANQGSEA. This CDR3 comprises 17 residues. CDR3 DNA sequence: TGCAGCGCCACAGGACTAGCGGGGGGTAGTTCCTACAATGAGCAGTTCTTC. Protein sequence: CSATGLAGGSSYNEQFF.

This chain joins TRBV19 and TRBJ2-3; 8 nucleotides line up with TRBD2. Germline V gene data show CDR1 as LNHDA and CDR2 as SQIVND (reference sequence). Trimming removed 4 bases from V and 3 bases from J; junction bases left unmatched: 6. The CDR3 has 15 residues. The CDR3 DNA sequence: TGTGCCAGTAGTACATTAGCGGGGAATACAGATACGCAGTATTTT. It encodes CASSTLAGNTDTQYF.

The chain combines TRBV6-2 or TRBV6-3 with TRBJ2-7; a weak D match, TRBD1 (6 bases). The CDR3 spans 13 residues. The germline V and J ends were trimmed by 5 bases and 2 bases, with 10 bases remaining between them. Germline V gene sequence: CDR1 MNHEY, CDR2 SVGEGT. The CDR3 nucleotides are TGTGCCAGCAGTAGACAGGCCCCCTACGAGCAGTACTTC. Its protein product is CASSRQAPYEQYF.